What follows are 23 T cell receptor beta chains derived from one specimen sequenced in a study of breast tumors, draining lymph nodes, adjacent tissues. TCRdb used MiXCR to reprocess the multiplex PCR reads, holding one entry per CDR3 protein. The table has about 140,000 distinct CDR3 sequences, approximately 29% seen once. Axillary draining lymph nodes of breast cancer patients supplied the node samples. The sequenced material came from axillary lymph node tissue. The receptors originated from a female donor with breast cancer. Some clones in this sample may be carry-over from other donors' samples.

This clonotype has a count of ten or more. The V gene is TRBV5-6, the J gene TRBJ2-7; D is uncertain. Germline V gene lookup returns CDR1 SGHDT and CDR2 YYEEEE. With 1 base removed from V and 4 bases from J, the gap between germline ends came to 9 bases. This CDR3 is built from 13 residues. The CDR3 sequence is CASSLFNSYEQYV. The CDR3 nucleotides read TGTGCCAGCAGCTTGTTTAACAGTTACGAGCAGTACGTC.

V gene TRBV6-1 combines with J gene TRBJ2-5, with no clear D. The V end was cut by 6 bases, the J end by 4 bases, with 6 bases between. The CDR3 runs to 11 residues. CDR1 is MNHNS, CDR2 SASEGT, per germline. CDR3 coding DNA: TGTGCCAGCAGATGGGGAGAGACCCAGTACTTC. It specifies CASRWGETQYF.

This clonotype has at least ten counts. An end of the junction differs from the germline gene, which may be a read error. The J gene is TRBJ1-4, the V gene TRBV18; D is unclear. The CDR3 runs to 14 residues. The germline gives CDR1 KGHSH, CDR2 LQKENI. The CDR3 DNA is TGTGCCAGCTCACTCATGTGGCCTACGGAAACACTGTTTTTT. Its protein product is CASSLMWPTETLFF.

V gene TRBV6-4 combines with J gene TRBJ2-3; 8 bases fit TRBD2. V trimming: 5 bases; J trimming: 8 bases; junction bases outside the gene matches: 9. This CDR3 contains 14 residues. CDR1 MRHNA and CDR2 SNTAGT come from the germline V gene. CDR3 sequence: CASSLGGGSGTQYF. As DNA, the CDR3 is TGTGCCAGCAGTCTCGGGGGGGGGTCAGGTACGCAGTATTTT.

Of note for this clonotype: A much larger clone lies a single base off, so this may be a read error. The chain has TRBV6-4 and TRBJ2-1, with D possibly called TRBD1 or TRBD2 (6 bases each). Germline CDR1 is MRHNA and CDR2 is SNTAGT. This CDR3 spans 15 amino acids. V lost 5 bases to trimming and J lost 0 bases, with 11 bases between them. The CDR3 protein is CASSQEGGSYNEQFF. The CDR3 DNA reads as TGTGCCAGCAGTCAGGAGGGGGGCTCCTACAATGAGCAGTTCTTC.

This clonotype was observed many times. The chain recombines TRBV5-8 with TRBJ1-2; D gene uncertain. The CDR3 covers 15 residues. The V gene's germline CDR1 is SGHTS and CDR2 YDEGEE. V was clipped by 0 bases and J by 2 bases, with 11 bases between them. This chain's CDR3 is CASSLAGRANYGYTF. The CDR3 DNA sequence: TGTGCCAGCAGCTTGGCGGGCAGAGCAAACTATGGCTACACCTTC.

The rearrangement uses TRBV7-2 and TRBJ1-6; D is possibly TRBD1 (5 bases). The CDR3 has 17 amino acids. The V gene lost 1 base and the J gene lost 9 bases, with 19 bases spanning the gap. CDR1 is SGHTA, CDR2 FQGNSA, per germline. CDR3 amino acids: CASSLGQMGESISPLHF. The CDR3 DNA follows: TGTGCCAGCAGCTTAGGACAGATGGGGGAAAGTATTTCACCCCTCCACTTT.

J is TRBJ1-5 and V is TRBV5-1; D possibly corresponds to TRBD1 (6 bases). The germline V and J ends were trimmed by 4 bases and 11 bases, with 25 bases remaining between them. The CDR3 extends over 16 amino acids. Germline V CDR1 and CDR2: SGHRS, YFSETQ. The CDR3: CASSRMGAQTQETQHF. CDR3 coding DNA: TGCGCCAGCAGCCGGATGGGGGCCCAAACACAAGAGACCCAGCATTTT.

This clonotype was seen at least ten times. This sequence joins TRBV18 and TRBJ1-4; possibly TRBD1 for D (5 bases). Germline loops: CDR1 KGHSH, CDR2 LQKENI. V was trimmed by 1 base and J by 12 bases, leaving 6 bases between them. The CDR3 has 11 residues. CDR3 DNA: TGTGCCAGCTCACCACGGGACGAACTGTTTTTT. Protein product: CASSPRDELFF. The full variable domain, rest sourced from reference TRBV18 and TRBJ1-4, is NAGVMQNPRHLVRRRGQEARLRCSPMKGHSHVYWYRQLPEEGLKFMVYLQKENIIDESGMPKERFSAEFPKEGPSILRIQQVVRGDSAAYFCASSPRDELFFGSGTQLSVL.

In DNA form, the CDR3 reads TGTGCCAGCAGTTTGGGGCGGGAGAACACTGAAGCTTTCTTT. It codes for CASSLGRENTEAFF. This chain connects TRBV12-3 or TRBV12-4 to TRBJ1-1, with D perhaps TRBD1 (5 bases). The CDR3 has 14 amino acids. V was clipped by 3 bases and J by 1 base, with 9 bases between them.

This clonotype was seen repeatedly, ten times or more. A single base separates this from a much larger clone, so it may be a read error. The rearrangement uses TRBV5-1 and TRBJ1-4; D gene ambiguous. The CDR3 has 13 amino acids. Germline V CDR1 and CDR2: SGHRS, YFSETQ. CDR3 DNA: TGCGCCAGCAGCAGTGGTAGTAATGAAAACCTGTTTTTT. Protein sequence: CASSSGSNENLFF.

This clonotype was seen at least ten times. The genes are TRBV19 and TRBJ2-6; tentative D call: TRBD2 (5 bases). This CDR3 spans 16 amino acids. Germline CDR1 LNHDA, CDR2 SQIVND (reference sequence). V was clipped by 1 base and J by 1 base, with 8 bases between them. CDR3 sequence reads: CASSIGRTSGANVLTF. The CDR3 region has the DNA TGTGCCAGTAGTATAGGGCGGACTTCTGGGGCCAACGTCCTGACTTTC. Using reference TRBV19 and TRBJ2-6 for the parts outside the CDR3, the full variable domain is DGGITQSPKYLFRKEGQNVTLSCEQNLNHDAMYWYRQDPGQGLRLIYYSQIVNDFQKGDIAEGYSVSREKKESFPLTVTSAQKNPTAFYLCASSIGRTSGANVLTFGAGSRLTVL.

The sample holds many counts of this clonotype. The chain recombines TRBV5-5 with TRBJ2-5; D is ambiguous. Germline CDR1 is SGHKS and CDR2 is YYEKEE (reference sequence). This CDR3 contains 15 residues. V was pared by 0 bases and J by 4 bases, with 13 bases between. The CDR3 spells CASSLAMGTGETQYF. The CDR3 DNA reads TGTGCCAGCAGCTTGGCGATGGGAACGGGAGAGACCCAGTACTTC.

At least ten counts were recorded for this clonotype. V gene TRBV6-5 combines with J gene TRBJ2-1, with no clear D. Germline V gene data show CDR1 as MNHEY and CDR2 as SVGAGI. V lost 0 bases and J 9 bases, leaving 6 bases between the germline ends. The CDR3 has 12 amino acids. CDR3 DNA sequence: TGTGCCAGCAGTTACTCGGTCGGTGAGCAGTTCTTC. Translated: CASSYSVGEQFF.

J is TRBJ1-1 and V is TRBV10-3; D gene unclear. CDR3 length: 14 amino acids. V gave up 2 bases and J gave up 0 bases, with 7 bases separating them. From germline, CDR1 is ENHRY and CDR2 SYGVKD. The CDR3 loop reads CAISEGFMNTEAFF. The CDR3 nucleotides read TGTGCCATCAGTGAGGGGTTCATGAACACTGAAGCTTTCTTT.

As for this clonotype: No DNA is shown, since the ends of the CDR3 on it are uncertain; the CDR3 is the one TCRdb lists. The chain is built from TRBV25-1 and TRBJ1-5. CDR1 and CDR2 (germline): MGHDK, SYGVNS. The CDR3 is 21 residues long, counting both termini. This CDR3 reads CASSTWTSTDTQYFGPGTRHF.

V usage is TRBV20-1 and J usage is TRBJ1-5; D gene ambiguous. The CDR3 loop spans 12 amino acids. Looked up from germline, CDR1 is DFQATT and CDR2 is SNEGSKA (reference sequence). Trimming pared 5 bases from V and 11 bases from J, leaving 16 bases between. CDR3 in amino acids: CSAVTSGETQHF. CDR3 in DNA: TGCAGTGCTGTTACTAGCGGGGAGACCCAGCATTTT.

This clonotype came up many times. The rearrangement links TRBV5-1 to TRBJ1-2; perhaps TRBD1 as D (6 bases). The ends were cut back, 4 bases at V and 1 base at J, with 14 bases in the middle. The CDR3 covers 15 residues. Germline CDR1 and CDR2: SGHRS and YFSETQ. For the CDR3, the DNA is TGCGCCAGCAGCGGCCAGGGACACTATAACTATGGCTACACCTTC. Its translation: CASSGQGHYNYGYTF.

The rearrangement joins TRBV5-1 to TRBJ2-2, with 8 bases aligning to TRBD1. The germline V gene has CDR1 SGHRS and CDR2 YFSETQ. J was trimmed by 2 bases and V by 2 bases; bases with no gene match: 5. The CDR3 contains 16 residues. The CDR3 is CASSLQGTGNTGELFF. The DNA of the CDR3 is TGCGCCAGCAGCTTACAGGGGACAGGAAACACCGGGGAGCTGTTTTTT.

The chain links TRBV9 to TRBJ2-3, with 11 positions matching TRBD2. Trimming cost V 2 bases and J 2 bases; bases outside gene matches: 4. This CDR3 has 16 residues. Per germline, CDR1 SGDLS and CDR2 YYNGEE. CDR3 residues: CASSVLAGGLTDTQYF. CDR3 DNA: TGTGCCAGCAGCGTCCTAGCGGGGGGCCTCACAGATACGCAGTATTTT. Variable domain in full (rest from reference TRBV9 and TRBJ2-3): DSGVTQTPKHLITATGQRVTLRCSPRSGDLSVYWYQQSLDQGLQFLIQYYNGEERAKGNILERFSAQQFPDLHSELNLSSLELGDSALYFCASSVLAGGLTDTQYFGPGTRLTVL.

At least ten counts were recorded for this clonotype. This chain uses TRBV18 with TRBJ1-4; weak D call: TRBD1 (5 bases). Trimming left V 1 base short and J 4 bases short, with 13 bases between. CDR1 is KGHSH and CDR2 is LQKENI in the germline V gene. The CDR3 is made up of 16 amino acids. In nucleotides, the CDR3 is TGTGCCAGCTCACCACAATCCGGGGCGATTAATGAAAAACTGTTTTTT. Amino acid sequence: CASSPQSGAINEKLFF.

Points on this clonotype: No DNA is shown, since the ends of the CDR3 on it are uncertain; the CDR3 is the one TCRdb lists. The chain joins TRBV7-9 to TRBJ2-1; no DNA check was done on the table's D call, TRBD1. 21 amino acids form the CDR3, both terminal residues included. Looked up from germline, CDR1 is SEHNR and CDR2 is FQNEAQ (reference sequence). The CDR3 sequence: CASSFYICSAPGGYSYNEQFF.

This clonotype showed up many times. Given a much more abundant clone one base away, this may be a read error. The chain joins TRBV7-2 to TRBJ2-5; D is perhaps TRBD1 (5 bases). Germline CDR1 is SGHTA and CDR2 is FQGNSA. The CDR3 sequence is 15 residues long. CDR3 in DNA: TGTGCCAGCAGCTTATCGCCCGACAGACAAGAGACCCAGCACTTC. Translation gives CASSLSPDRQETQHF.